Below are 21 T cell receptor beta chains sequenced from a single sample in a study of blood T cell repertoires in COVID-19. The method was immunoSEQ multiplex PCR; TCRdb's version includes in-frame clones alone and lacks a portion of them. This sample has approximately 220,000 clones, with 80% to 90% found just once. Sequencing used peripheral blood. The receptors originated from a man in his sixties who had recovered from COVID-19.

The V and J genes are TRBV9 and TRBJ1-3; 7 bases map to TRBD1. CDR1 SGDLS and CDR2 YYNGEE come from the germline V gene. The CDR3 contains 15 residues. The V gene end was trimmed by 2 bases and the J gene end by 2 bases; junction bases not matched to a gene: 4. CDR3 sequence reads: CASSVRDSTGNTIYF. CDR3 DNA: TGTGCCAGCAGCGTCCGGGACAGTACTGGAAACACCATATATTTT. Complete variable domain (other parts from reference TRBV9 and TRBJ1-3): DSGVTQTPKHLITATGQRVTLRCSPRSGDLSVYWYQQSLDQGLQFLIQYYNGEERAKGNILERFSAQQFPDLHSELNLSSLELGDSALYFCASSVRDSTGNTIYFGEGSWLTVV.

The table lists this clone with a few counts. V gene TRBV6-5 combines with J gene TRBJ1-3; D is unresolved. The V end was cut by 2 bases, the J end by 4 bases, with 15 bases between. The CDR3 loop spans 16 amino acids. Germline V gives CDR1 MNHEY, CDR2 SVGAGI. CDR3 region: CASSYDITGRGNTIYF. CDR3 in DNA: TGTGCCAGCAGTTACGACATCACCGGCAGGGGAAACACCATATATTTT.

This chain connects TRBV20-1 to TRBJ1-2; D remains unclear. This CDR3 is 10 amino acids long. CDR1 and CDR2 from the germline V gene are DFQATT and SNEGSKA (reference sequence). Trimming cost V 5 bases and J 8 bases, with 9 bases left between them. The CDR3 DNA is TGCAGTGCTTCCGCTGGCGGCTACACCTTC. Translating it yields CSASAGGYTF.

This clone was seen a single time. V is TRBV5-1 and J is TRBJ2-7, with D unresolved. Germline CDR1 and CDR2: SGHRS and YFSETQ. With 5 bases removed from V and 2 bases from J, the gap between germline ends came to 8 bases. The CDR3 covers 12 residues. The CDR3 protein is CASSAYPYEQYF. In DNA, the CDR3 is TGCGCCAGCAGTGCCTACCCCTACGAGCAGTACTTC.

This chain connects TRBV19 to TRBJ1-6, with D possibly TRBD1 on 5 matching bases. Germline V gene data show CDR1 as LNHDA and CDR2 as SQIVND (reference sequence). With 6 bases removed from V and 7 bases from J, the gap between germline ends came to 16 bases. CDR3 length: 15 residues. The CDR3 DNA follows: TGTGCCAGTAGGGTGGGGCCGACTCTAAATTCACCCCTCCACTTT. Protein sequence: CASRVGPTLNSPLHF.

The rearrangement joins TRBV28 to TRBJ2-1; TRBD2 matches at 10 bases. J was trimmed by 12 bases and V by 6 bases; bases with no gene match: 17. From germline, CDR1 is MDHEN and CDR2 SYDVKM. This CDR3 is built from 16 residues. The CDR3 is CASRPPGASGRGLQFF. CDR3 in DNA: TGTGCCAGCAGACCCCCAGGCGCTAGCGGGAGAGGATTGCAGTTCTTC.

In this sample, this clone turned up a few times. The chain employs TRBV30 and TRBJ2-2; perhaps TRBD2 as D (5 bases). V was trimmed by 1 base and J by 0 bases, leaving 12 bases between them. Germline V gene lookup returns CDR1 GTSNPN and CDR2 SVGIG (reference sequence). This CDR3 spans 16 amino acids. The CDR3 nucleotides are TGTGCCTGGAGTGGATTTTTGGACTCGAACACCGGGGAGCTGTTTTTT. Its translation: CAWSGFLDSNTGELFF.

This clone was recorded only once. V and J are TRBV4-2 and TRBJ1-5; TRBD1 agrees at 9 bases. The germline V gene encodes CDR1 LGHNA and CDR2 YNFKEQ. V dropped 3 bases and J dropped 0; count of bases not matched to a gene: 12. The CDR3 is 19 residues long. The CDR3 DNA reads TGTGCCAGCAGCCATAGTAGGACAGGGGTCGGGTATAGCAATCAGCCCCAGCATTTT. Its protein is CASSHSRTGVGYSNQPQHF.

V gene TRBV19 combines with J gene TRBJ2-2; 10 bases are shared with TRBD2. The CDR3 is 15 residues long. Germline CDR1 reads LNHDA; CDR2 reads SQIVND (reference sequence). The ends lost 3 bases at V and 4 bases at J; junction bases unmatched: 2. This chain's CDR3 is CASSILAGVTGELFF. The CDR3 DNA reads as TGTGCCAGTAGTATTCTAGCGGGGGTCACCGGGGAGCTGTTTTTT.

The genes are TRBV2 and TRBJ1-6, with 7 bases matching TRBD1. The J segment lost 8 bases and the V segment lost 6 bases, leaving 10 bases of the junction unmatched. CDR1 is SNHLY, CDR2 FYNNEI, per germline. CDR3 length equals 15 residues. CDR3 coding DNA: TGTGCCAGCAGCGAGAACAGGGGCCCACATTCACCCCTCCACTTT. Its translation: CASSENRGPHSPLHF.

This chain links TRBV7-6 with TRBJ2-7; D possibly corresponds to TRBD1 (6 bases). The CDR3 covers 15 residues. Trimming pared 1 base from V and 2 bases from J, leaving 12 bases between. Germline-derived CDR1 and CDR2 are SGHVS and FNYEAQ. The CDR3 DNA is TGTGCCAGCAGCTTAGGAACAGGGATTACCTACGAGCAGTACTTC. It codes for CASSLGTGITYEQYF.

The rearrangement links TRBV6-1 to TRBJ2-1; TRBD2 matches 11 bases. Germline V lookup: CDR1 MNHNS, CDR2 SASEGT. CDR3 length equals 16 residues. With V trimmed by 0 bases and J by 9 bases, 7 bases remained unmatched. CDR3 sequence reads: CASSEASSGGSAEQFF. For the CDR3, the DNA is TGTGCCAGCAGTGAAGCTTCTAGCGGGGGGTCGGCTGAGCAGTTCTTC.

This chain links TRBV19 with TRBJ2-5; the match to TRBD2 covers 15 bases. Germline V gives CDR1 LNHDA, CDR2 SQIVND (reference sequence). The CDR3 totals 17 residues. V lost 4 bases and J lost 1; bases outside the gene matches: 4. The CDR3 coding sequence is TGTGCCAGTAGTAAGGGGACTAGCGGGGGGACCCAAGAGACCCAGTACTTC. Protein sequence: CASSKGTSGGTQETQYF.

This chain connects TRBV24-1 to TRBJ2-1; 12 nucleotides line up with TRBD2. The J segment lost 4 bases and the V segment lost 2 bases, leaving 5 bases of the junction unmatched. Per germline, CDR1 KGHDR and CDR2 SFDVKD. The length of the CDR3 is 17 residues. In nucleotides, the CDR3 is TGTGCCACCAGTGATTCTAGCGGGGGGGCCGGATACAATGAGCAGTTCTTC. Amino acids: CATSDSSGGAGYNEQFF.

The V and J genes are TRBV2 and TRBJ2-1; 14 nucleotides line up with TRBD2. After removal of 6 bases from V and 6 bases from J, the junction contained 4 bases not matched to a gene. Germline CDR1 and CDR2: SNHLY and FYNNEI. The CDR3 extends over 15 amino acids. CDR3 in amino acids: CASRGTSGSSNEQFF. For the CDR3, the DNA is TGTGCCAGCAGAGGGACTAGCGGGAGTAGCAATGAGCAGTTCTTC.

This clone was seen only once. The V and J genes are TRBV19 and TRBJ2-3, with 8 bases that match TRBD2. The CDR3 totals 14 residues. In germline, CDR1 is LNHDA, CDR2 SQIVND (reference sequence). J was trimmed by 2 bases and V by 8 bases; bases with no gene match: 6. CDR3 DNA sequence: TGTGCCAGTCGGGGTAGCGGGAACACAGATACGCAGTATTTT. As protein: CASRGSGNTDTQYF.

This chain connects TRBV7-2 to TRBJ2-5, with 7 positions matching TRBD2. Germline assignment: CDR1 SGHTA and CDR2 FQGNSA. There are 14 residues in the CDR3. The V and J ends lost 8 bases and 6 bases, in that order; junction bases with no gene match: 12. The CDR3: CASRAGSHEKTQYF. CDR3 DNA sequence: TGTGCCAGCCGAGCGGGATCGCACGAAAAGACCCAGTACTTC.

The chain joins TRBV9 to TRBJ2-3, with 14 bases matching TRBD2. V was clipped by 4 bases and J by 6 bases; unmatched bases: 7. The germline CDR1 and CDR2 sequences are SGDLS and YYNGEE. The CDR3 length is 16 residues. Here the CDR3 reads CASSPTSGGAIDTQYF. In nucleotides, the CDR3 is TGTGCCAGCAGCCCGACTAGCGGGGGGGCTATTGATACGCAGTATTTT.

This clone was observed a few times. The rearrangement joins TRBV2 to TRBJ1-3; D is unclear. Trimming took off 5 bases at V and 0 bases at J, with 11 bases between the two ends. Germline CDR1 and CDR2: SNHLY and FYNNEI. The CDR3 covers 15 residues. The CDR3 nucleotides read TGTGCCAGCAGTAAACGAACAGACTCTGGAAACACCATATATTTT. Translating gives CASSKRTDSGNTIYF.

This clone is a singleton in its sample. The chain has TRBV5-1 and TRBJ2-3; TRBD2 aligns across 8 bases. The germline gives CDR1 SGHRS, CDR2 YFSETQ. The CDR3 is made up of 18 amino acids. V dropped 1 base and J dropped 0; count of bases not matched to a gene: 10. The CDR3 loop reads CASSLKVLAGPSTDTQYF. The CDR3 bases are TGCGCCAGCAGCTTGAAGGTTTTAGCGGGGCCCAGCACAGATACGCAGTATTTT.

The chain has TRBV12-3 or TRBV12-4 and TRBJ2-7; D call uncertain. CDR3 size: 13 residues. Between the trimmed V and J ends, which lost 6 bases and 0 bases, there was a span of 9 bases. The CDR3 bases are TGTGCCAGCAGCGGTTCGAGCTCCTACGAGCAGTACTTC. This encodes CASSGSSSYEQYF.